This T cell receptor beta chain is from a study of CD8 T cells in Susac syndrome. cDNA came from roughly 0.5 to 1 ug RNA primed by random hexamers. One entry per CDR3 protein, called by TCRdb with MiXCR from the immunoSEQ multiplex PCR reads. Of about 180,000 distinct CDR3 sequences in the sample, just under 95% were seen once. The length of the CDR3 is 14 residues. Germline CDR1 and CDR2: LGHDT and YNNKEL (reference sequence). Trimming took 1 base from V and 7 from J, leaving 11 bases between them. Sequenced sample: CD4+ T cells from PBMCs. The chain couples TRBV3-1 to TRBJ2-1; no firm D call. The sequence was collected from a human donor with Susac syndrome. CDR3 sequence reads: CASSQAAHWNEQFF. The CDR3 nucleotides are TGTGCCAGCAGCCAAGCCGCGCACTGGAATGAGCAGTTCTTC.